This record concerns one TCR beta chain sequence. CDR3 length equals 10 residues. The germline gives CDR1 SQVTM, CDR2 ANQGSEA. V shed 4 bases and J shed 1 base, with 2 bases lying between them. The source of the sample is a study of control samples from healthy donors and cancer patients. Assay used: immunoSEQ multiplex PCR; TCRdb lists only in-frame clones, some missing. The sample shows approximately 100,000 clones, approximately 86% of them seen only once. The V call is TRBV29-1, the J call TRBJ2-7; unclear D gene. The TCR sequence derives from a man younger than 45 in good health. Specimen: blood. The CDR3 loop is CSVGSYEQYF. The CDR3 bases are TGCAGCGTTGGATCCTACGAGCAGTACTTC.